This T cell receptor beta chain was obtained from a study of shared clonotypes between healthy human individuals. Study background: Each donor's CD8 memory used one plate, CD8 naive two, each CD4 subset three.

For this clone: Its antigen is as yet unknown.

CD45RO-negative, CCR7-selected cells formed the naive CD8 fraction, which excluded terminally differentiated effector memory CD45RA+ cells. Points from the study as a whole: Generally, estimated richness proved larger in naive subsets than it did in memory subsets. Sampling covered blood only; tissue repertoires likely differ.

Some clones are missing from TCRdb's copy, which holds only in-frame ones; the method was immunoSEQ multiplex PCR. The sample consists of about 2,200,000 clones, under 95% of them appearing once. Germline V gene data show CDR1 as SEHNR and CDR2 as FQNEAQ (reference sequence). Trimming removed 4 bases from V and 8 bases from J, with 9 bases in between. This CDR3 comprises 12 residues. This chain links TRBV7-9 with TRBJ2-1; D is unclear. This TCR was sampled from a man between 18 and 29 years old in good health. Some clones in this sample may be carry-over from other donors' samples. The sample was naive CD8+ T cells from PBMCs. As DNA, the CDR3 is TGTGCCAGCAGCTCGTTTGGGGATGAGCAGTTCTTC. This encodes CASSSFGDEQFF.